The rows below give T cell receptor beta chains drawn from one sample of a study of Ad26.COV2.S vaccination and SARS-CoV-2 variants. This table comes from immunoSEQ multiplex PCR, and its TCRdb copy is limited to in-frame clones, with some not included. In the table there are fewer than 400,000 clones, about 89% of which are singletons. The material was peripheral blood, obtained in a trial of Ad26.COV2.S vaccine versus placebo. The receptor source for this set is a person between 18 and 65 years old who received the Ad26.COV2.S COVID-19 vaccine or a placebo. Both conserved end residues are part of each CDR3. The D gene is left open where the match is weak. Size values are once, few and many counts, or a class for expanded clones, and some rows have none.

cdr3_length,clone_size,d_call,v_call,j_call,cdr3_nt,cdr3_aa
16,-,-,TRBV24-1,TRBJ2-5,TGTGCCACCAGTGATTTTAGGGACCCGGGCCAAGAGACCCAGTACTTC,CATSDFRDPGQETQYF
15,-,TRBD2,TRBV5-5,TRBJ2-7,TGTGCCAGCAGCTTGTCGAGTAGCGGGAGGGTCGAGCAGTACTTC,CASSLSSSGRVEQYF
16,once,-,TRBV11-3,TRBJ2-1,TGTGCCAGCAGCTTAGTCCCCCAGGAAGGCTACAATGAGCAGTTCTTC,CASSLVPQEGYNEQFF
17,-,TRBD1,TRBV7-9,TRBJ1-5,TGTGCCAGCAGCTTAGTCGGGACCCGGGACAGGGGGCAGCCCCAGCATTTT,CASSLVGTRDRGQPQHF
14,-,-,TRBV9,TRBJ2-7,TGTGCCAGCAGCGCCTGGGACAACCCCTACGAGCAGTACTTC,CASSAWDNPYEQYF
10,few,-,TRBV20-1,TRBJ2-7,TGCAGTGCTAGGCACTACGAGCAGTACTTC,CSARHYEQYF
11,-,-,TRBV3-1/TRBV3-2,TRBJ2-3,TGTGCCAGCAGCCCCGCCGATACGCAGTATTTT,CASSPADTQYF
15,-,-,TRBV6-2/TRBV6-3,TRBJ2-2,TGTGCCAGCAGTTACCCGACAGGGAACACCGGGGAGCTGTTTTTT,CASSYPTGNTGELFF
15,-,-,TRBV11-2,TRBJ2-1,TGTGCCAGCAGCTTAGAAGCGGATAGGTACAATGAGCAGTTCTTC,CASSLEADRYNEQFF
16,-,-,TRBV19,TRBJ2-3,TGTGCCAGTAGTAATTTGGACAGAGGCGGTACAGATACGCAGTATTTT,CASSNLDRGGTDTQYF
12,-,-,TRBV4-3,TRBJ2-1,TGCGCCAGCAGCCAAGATTACAATGAGCAGTTCTTC,CASSQDYNEQFF
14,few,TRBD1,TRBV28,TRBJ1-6,TGTGCCAGCAAGGGGGGACAGGGAAATTCACCCCTCCACTTT,CASKGGQGNSPLHF
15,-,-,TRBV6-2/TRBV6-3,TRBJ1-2,TGTGCCAGCAGTCAGACGGTAGGGGCCCTATATGGCTACACCTTC,CASSQTVGALYGYTF
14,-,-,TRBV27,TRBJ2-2,TGTGCCAGCAGTCTCATCGCACTCACCGGGGAGCTGTTTTTT,CASSLIALTGELFF
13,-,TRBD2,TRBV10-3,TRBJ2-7,TGTGCCATCAGTGAGTCTGGAGCGGGGGAGCAGTACTTC,CAISESGAGEQYF
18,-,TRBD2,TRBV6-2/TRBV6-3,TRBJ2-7,TGTGCCAGCAGTTTCAACGGACAAGCGGGAGGGAACTCCTACGAGCAGTACTTC,CASSFNGQAGGNSYEQYF
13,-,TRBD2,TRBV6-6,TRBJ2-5,TGTGCCAGCAGCGGGAGGGACGGCGGGACCCAGTACTTC,CASSGRDGGTQYF
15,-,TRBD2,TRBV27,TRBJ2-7,TGTGCCAGCAGTTTATCGGGACTAGCACCCTACGAGCAGTACTTC,CASSLSGLAPYEQYF
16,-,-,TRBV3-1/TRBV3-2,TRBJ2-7,TGTGCCAGCAGCCATAATCCAGGGGAGGGGTTCTACGAGCAGTACTTC,CASSHNPGEGFYEQYF
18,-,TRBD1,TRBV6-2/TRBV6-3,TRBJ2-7,TGTGCCAGCAGCGACCTAAAGGGGGACAGGAGGAGCTCCTACGAGCAGTACTTC,CASSDLKGDRRSSYEQYF
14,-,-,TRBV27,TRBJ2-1,TGTGCCAGCTCCCGTGGGCTAGCGCAGAATGAGCAGTTCTTC,CASSRGLAQNEQFF
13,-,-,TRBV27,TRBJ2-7,TGTGCCAGCAGTTCAGTGGGGGGTCGGGAGCAGTACTTC,CASSSVGGREQYF
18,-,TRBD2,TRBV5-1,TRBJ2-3,TGCGCCAGCAGCTTCAATTGGGCTAGCGGAACTAGCACAGATACGCAGTATTTT,CASSFNWASGTSTDTQYF
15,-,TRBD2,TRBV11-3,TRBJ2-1,TGTGCCAGCAGCTGGGGGACTAGCGGATACAATGAGCAGTTCTTC,CASSWGTSGYNEQFF
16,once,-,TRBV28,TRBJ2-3,TGTGCCAGCAGTTCCCGGATGCGCTTCTACACAGATACGCAGTATTTT,CASSSRMRFYTDTQYF
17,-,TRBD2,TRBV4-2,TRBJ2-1,TGTGCCAGCAGCCAACTGCTAGTCGGGAGGGTAAACAATGAGCAGTTCTTC,CASSQLLVGRVNNEQFF
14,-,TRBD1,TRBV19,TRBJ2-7,TGTGCCAGTAGTCTAAAGGGACAGGATTACGAGCAGTACTTC,CASSLKGQDYEQYF
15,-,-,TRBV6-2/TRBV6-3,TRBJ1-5,TGTGCCAGCAGTCCGGACAGCCTCTACAATCAGCCCCAGCATTTT,CASSPDSLYNQPQHF
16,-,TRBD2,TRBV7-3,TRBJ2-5,TGTGCCAGCAGCCCTCGGCGGGAGGGCCTGGGGGAGACCCAGTACTTC,CASSPRREGLGETQYF
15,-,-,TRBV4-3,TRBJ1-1,TGCGCCAGCAGCCAAGATCCAGGAGGTTACACTGAAGCTTTCTTT,CASSQDPGGYTEAFF
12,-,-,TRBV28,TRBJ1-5,TGTGCCAGCAGCCAGTCCAGACAGCCCCAGCATTTT,CASSQSRQPQHF
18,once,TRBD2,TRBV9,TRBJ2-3,TGTGCCAGCAGCGTAGGACTAGCGGGAGGGACTAGCACAGATACGCAGTATTTT,CASSVGLAGGTSTDTQYF
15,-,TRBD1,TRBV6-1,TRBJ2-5,TGTGCCAGCAGTGAAGTCAGGGGGCTGGGGGAGACCCAGTACTTC,CASSEVRGLGETQYF
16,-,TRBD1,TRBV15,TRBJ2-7,TGTGCCACCAGCAGAGAGCCGGGACAGGGGGTTTTCGAGCAGTACTTC,CATSREPGQGVFEQYF
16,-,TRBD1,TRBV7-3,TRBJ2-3,TGTGCCAGCAGCTTCCGGACAGGGGGAATTAGGGATACGCAGTATTTT,CASSFRTGGIRDTQYF
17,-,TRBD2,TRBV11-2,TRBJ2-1,TGTGCCAGCAGCCCCCCAATTAGGAGCGGGAGGCACAATGAGCAGTTCTTC,CASSPPIRSGRHNEQFF
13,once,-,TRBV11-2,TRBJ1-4,TGTGCCAGCAGCTTTCGGCCGAATGAAAAACTGTTTTTT,CASSFRPNEKLFF
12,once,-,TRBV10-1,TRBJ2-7,TGCGCCAGCAGTCAGGACGGCTACGAGCAGTACTTC,CASSQDGYEQYF
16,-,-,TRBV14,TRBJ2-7,TGTGCCAGCAGCCAAGATCAGGGACCAGCCTCCTACGAGCAGTACTTC,CASSQDQGPASYEQYF
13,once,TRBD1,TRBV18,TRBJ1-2,TGTGCCAGCTCACCCGACAGGGGCTATGGCTACACCTTC,CASSPDRGYGYTF
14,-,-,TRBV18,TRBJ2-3,TGTGCCAGCTCACCCGAGGTTAGCACAGATACGCAGTATTTT,CASSPEVSTDTQYF
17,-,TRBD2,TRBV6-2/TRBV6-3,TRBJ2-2,TGTGCCAGCAGTTACTCAGGTGGGACCAGCGGGAGCGGGGAGCTGTTTTTT,CASSYSGGTSGSGELFF
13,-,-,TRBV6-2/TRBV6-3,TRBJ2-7,TGTGCCAGCAGTTACTCTGAACCGGGGGAGCAGTACTTC,CASSYSEPGEQYF
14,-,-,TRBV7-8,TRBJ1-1,TGTGCCAGCAGCTTAGCCAACACAGGGACTGAAGCTTTCTTT,CASSLANTGTEAFF
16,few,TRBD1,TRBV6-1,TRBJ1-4,TGTGCCAGCAGTGAAGGCGAGGGGACAGGGGGGGAAAAACTGTTTTTT,CASSEGEGTGGEKLFF
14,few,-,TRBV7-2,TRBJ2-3,TGTGCCAGCAGCTTGAGGGGATTCACAGATACGCAGTATTTT,CASSLRGFTDTQYF
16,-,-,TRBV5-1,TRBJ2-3,TGCGCCAGCAGCCCGGCCTCTATAGGGGGTGGAGATACGCAGTATTTT,CASSPASIGGGDTQYF